Below are 29 T cell receptor beta chains sequenced from a single sample in a study of shared clonotypes between healthy human individuals. Assay: immunoSEQ multiplex PCR; the TCRdb copy retains only in-frame clones and omits some. The sample has around 1,900,000 clones, 93% seen once. CD45RO-negative, CCR7-selected cells formed the naive CD8 fraction, which excluded terminally differentiated effector memory CD45RA+ cells. Sequencing input: naive CD8+ T cells from PBMCs. Receptor source: a man aged 18-30 years in good health. Some clones in this sample may be carry-over from other donors' samples.

The chain recombines TRBV27 with TRBJ2-7; TRBD2 aligns across 13 bases. The V gene's germline CDR1 is MNHEY and CDR2 SMNVEV (reference sequence). V gave up 2 bases and J gave up 2 bases; unmatched junction bases: 9. The length of the CDR3 is 18 residues. The CDR3 protein is CASSLKGLAGVGAYEQYF. CDR3 nucleotides: TGTGCCAGCAGTTTAAAAGGACTAGCGGGAGTTGGCGCCTACGAGCAGTACTTC.

J is TRBJ2-7 and V is TRBV11-2, with D perhaps matching TRBD1 or TRBD2 (5 bases each). V was cut by 4 bases and J by 2 bases, with 12 bases left in between. The CDR3 length is 14 residues. Germline CDR1 is SGHAT and CDR2 is FQNNGV. CDR3 DNA: TGTGCCAGCAGCTCGACCTTGGGGGCCTACGAGCAGTACTTC. It translates to CASSSTLGAYEQYF.

The chain carries TRBV4-1 and TRBJ2-7, with D perhaps TRBD1 (6 bases). The CDR3 spans 15 residues. Looked up from germline, CDR1 is MGHRA and CDR2 is YSYEKL. The V end was cut by 0 bases, the J end by 7 bases, with 16 bases between. Written as DNA, the CDR3 is TGCGCCAGCAGCCAAGAAAGATATTCAGGGGAAGAGCAGTACTTC. This sequence encodes CASSQERYSGEEQYF.

V gene TRBV4-2 combines with J gene TRBJ2-1; 14 bases map to TRBD2. CDR3 length equals 21 residues. Germline V gives CDR1 LGHNA, CDR2 YNFKEQ. Trimming at V came to 4 bases and at J to 8 bases, leaving 22 bases not matched to a gene. Here the CDR3 DNA reads TGTGCCAGCAGCCGACGCAGGGGGCGAGGACTAGCGGGAGGCCCAGGCTATGAGCAGTTCTTC. This sequence encodes CASSRRRGRGLAGGPGYEQFF.

The V and J genes are TRBV29-1 and TRBJ1-4; no firm D call. Germline assignment: CDR1 SQVTM and CDR2 ANQGSEA. The CDR3 is made up of 13 amino acids. Trimming took 4 bases from V and 12 from J, leaving 18 bases between them. The CDR3 DNA is TGCAGCGTTGGGGAGGGCTTTATTGGGGAACTGTTTTTT. This codes for CSVGEGFIGELFF.

This sequence joins TRBV9 and TRBJ2-2; D might be TRBD1 (6 bases). The CDR3 sequence is 15 residues long. Trimming shortened V by 3 bases and J by 0 bases, and 9 bases separated the two germline ends. Germline values: CDR1 SGDLS, CDR2 YYNGEE. CDR3 nucleotide sequence: TGTGCCAGCAGCGGAAGGACAGCGAACACCGGGGAGCTGTTTTTT. This translates into CASSGRTANTGELFF.

This chain joins TRBV19 and TRBJ2-1, with D perhaps matching TRBD1 (6 bases). The germline V gene has CDR1 LNHDA and CDR2 SQIVND (reference sequence). The CDR3 extends over 15 amino acids. Deletions cut 3 bases from V and 0 bases from J, with 9 bases between. In DNA form, the CDR3 reads TGTGCCAGTAGTATCATGGGGGCCTCCTACAATGAGCAGTTCTTC. This codes for CASSIMGASYNEQFF.

J is TRBJ2-7 and V is TRBV30, with 11 bases fitting TRBD1. There are 14 residues in the CDR3. The V and J ends lost 1 base and 5 bases, in that order; junction bases with no gene match: 4. Germline V gene data show CDR1 as GTSNPN and CDR2 as SVGIG (reference sequence). For the CDR3, the DNA is TGTGCCTGGAGTGAGGGGACAGGGGGTGACGAGCAGTACTTC. This sequence encodes CAWSEGTGGDEQYF.

This clone was seen only once. The chain is built from TRBV6-5 and TRBJ1-1, with D perhaps matching TRBD1 (5 bases). Germline-derived CDR1 and CDR2 are MNHEY and SVGAGI. V shed 5 bases and J shed 3 bases, with 13 bases lying between them. The CDR3 totals 14 residues. Written as DNA, the CDR3 is TGTGCCAGCAGTCCTGGGGGGGGTTACACTGAAGCTTTCTTT. Translated: CASSPGGGYTEAFF.

The V gene is TRBV7-9, the J gene TRBJ1-6; D is unresolved. The V end was cut by 8 bases, the J end by 2 bases, with 4 bases between. Germline CDR1 reads SEHNR; CDR2 reads FQNEAQ (reference sequence). This CDR3 is 12 amino acids long. This chain's CDR3 is CASAPYNSPLHF. The CDR3 DNA follows: TGTGCCAGCGCCCCCTATAATTCACCCCTCCACTTT.

V gene TRBV2 combines with J gene TRBJ1-4, with D hard to call. V was pared by 7 bases and J by 3 bases, with 15 bases between. Per the germline V gene, CDR1 is SNHLY and CDR2 is FYNNEI. CDR3 length: 15 amino acids. The CDR3 coding sequence is TGTGCCAGCACTTCCCGGGAGGCTGCTAATGAAAAACTGTTTTTT. Translated: CASTSREAANEKLFF.

This clone came up a few times. The CDR3 loop is CASSLWADSSYEQYF. Written as DNA, the CDR3 is TGTGCCAGCAGCTTGTGGGCGGACAGCTCCTACGAGCAGTACTTC. This sequence joins TRBV5-5 and TRBJ2-7, with D possibly TRBD1 on 6 matching bases. The CDR3 is 15 amino acids. The V gene lost 1 base and the J gene lost 0 bases, with 11 bases spanning the gap. Germline CDR1 SGHKS, CDR2 YYEKEE (reference sequence).

This sequence joins TRBV4-2 and TRBJ1-5; 7 bases line up with TRBD1. This CDR3 has 15 amino acids. In germline, CDR1 is LGHNA, CDR2 YNFKEQ. Trimming at V came to 4 bases and at J to 2 bases, leaving 5 bases not matched to a gene. This chain's CDR3 is CASSPNDRGNQPQHF. The CDR3 DNA reads as TGTGCCAGCAGCCCCAACGACAGGGGCAATCAGCCCCAGCATTTT.

This sequence joins TRBV30 and TRBJ1-2; 9 nucleotides agree with TRBD1. The germline CDR1 and CDR2 sequences are GTSNPN and SVGIG (reference sequence). The CDR3 has 11 amino acids. V shed 7 bases and J 7 bases; nucleotides not matched to a gene: 4. The CDR3 region is CASGQGSGYTF. As DNA, the CDR3 is TGTGCCTCGGGACAGGGAAGTGGCTACACCTTC.

The chain links TRBV11-2 to TRBJ2-5; D perhaps matches TRBD1 (7 bases). The V and J ends lost 1 base and 0 bases respectively, with 9 bases between them. CDR1 and CDR2 from the germline V gene are SGHAT and FQNNGV. The CDR3 totals 15 residues. The CDR3 loop reads CASSLGGTDQETQYF. The DNA of the CDR3 is TGTGCCAGCAGCTTAGGCGGGACAGACCAAGAGACCCAGTACTTC.

This chain uses TRBV27 with TRBJ2-7, with D unclear. This CDR3 contains 10 residues. Per the germline V gene, CDR1 is MNHEY and CDR2 is SMNVEV (reference sequence). Trimming took off 7 bases at V and 5 bases at J, with 6 bases between the two ends. The CDR3 nucleotides read TGTGCCAGCACTGAAGACGAGCAGTACTTC. It yields the protein CASTEDEQYF.

V usage is TRBV7-3 and J usage is TRBJ2-3, with D tentatively TRBD2 (5 bases). CDR1 is SGHTA, CDR2 FQGTGA, per germline. The CDR3 consists of 15 residues. V lost 2 bases, J lost 7 bases, and 16 bases lay in between. DNA for the CDR3: TGTGCCAGCAGCTTATTGGCGGGTGAAGCCAATACGCAGTATTTT. Translating gives CASSLLAGEANTQYF.

The CDR3 region has the DNA TGTGCCAGCAGTGGTTGGCAGGGGGCTCGAAGGAGTGGAGAAAAACTGTTTTTT. The encoded protein is CASSGWQGARRSGEKLFF. The rearrangement uses TRBV2 and TRBJ1-4; TRBD1 matches at 8 bases. With V trimmed by 4 bases and J by 8 bases, 18 bases remained unmatched. Germline V lookup: CDR1 SNHLY, CDR2 FYNNEI. The CDR3 runs to 18 residues. Variable domain in full (rest from reference TRBV2 and TRBJ1-4): EPEVTQTPSHQVTQMGQEVILRCVPISNHLYFYWYRQILGQKVEFLVSFYNNEISEKSEIFDDQFSVERPDGSNFTLKIRSTKLEDSAMYFCASSGWQGARRSGEKLFFGSGTQLSVL.

The V call is TRBV7-9, the J call TRBJ2-3, with unresolved D. The V end lost 5 bases, the J end lost 4 bases, and 10 bases lay between the germline ends. Germline-derived CDR1 and CDR2 are SEHNR and FQNEAQ (reference sequence). The CDR3 has 13 amino acids. CDR3 nucleotide sequence: TGTGCCAGCAGCCCCTTAGGCGCAGATACGCAGTATTTT. Its translation: CASSPLGADTQYF.

CDR3 loop: CASAGGPGVNYGYTF. CDR3 DNA: TGTGCCAGCGCCGGCGGCCCAGGGGTGAACTATGGCTACACCTTC. This chain connects TRBV6-1 to TRBJ1-2, with a possible D match to TRBD1 (6 bases). CDR3 length: 15 residues. V lost 8 bases, J lost 2 bases, and 18 bases lay in between. CDR1 and CDR2 from the germline V gene are MNHNS and SASEGT.

In regard to this clone: A much bigger clone sits one base away, suggesting this may be a read error. The same CDR3 also results from other DNA sequences found in this sample. This chain connects TRBV6-6 to TRBJ2-3, with 9 bases lining up with TRBD1. The germline gives CDR1 MNHNY, CDR2 SVGAGI (reference sequence). The trim removed 2 bases at V and 3 bases at J, leaving 0 bases unmatched. This CDR3 is 14 amino acids long. CDR3 sequence: CASSYGTGTDTQYF. The CDR3 nucleotides are TGTGCCAGCAGTTACGGGACAGGGACAGATACGCAGTATTTT.

The CDR3: CASSPGLAAAYEQYF. The CDR3 DNA follows: TGTGCCAGCAGCCCCGGACTAGCGGCTGCCTACGAGCAGTACTTC. This chain links TRBV9 with TRBJ2-7; 10 bases map to TRBD2. V was clipped by 4 bases and J by 2 bases; unmatched bases: 6. The CDR3 spans 15 residues. Germline assignment: CDR1 SGDLS and CDR2 YYNGEE.

The V call is TRBV5-8, the J call TRBJ1-1, with D possibly matching TRBD1 (5 bases). The CDR3 extends over 13 amino acids. The V gene lost 5 bases and the J gene lost 5 bases, with 13 bases spanning the gap. CDR1 and CDR2 from the germline V gene are SGHTS and YDEGEE. The CDR3, as DNA: TGTGCCAGCAGGGGACTCTTGGGGACTGAAGCTTTCTTT. Its protein product is CASRGLLGTEAFF.

This chain joins TRBV29-1 and TRBJ2-5; TRBD2 agrees at 9 bases. Germline CDR1 reads SQVTM; CDR2 reads ANQGSEA. V gave up 6 bases and J gave up 0 bases; unmatched junction bases: 5. The CDR3 is 14 amino acids. Here the CDR3 DNA reads TGCAGCGTAGACGGGACTAGCTACCAAGAGACCCAGTACTTC. It codes for CSVDGTSYQETQYF.

J is TRBJ1-2 and V is TRBV7-9; D might be TRBD1 (5 bases). Germline values: CDR1 SEHNR, CDR2 FQNEAQ (reference sequence). Trimming removed 4 bases from V and 3 bases from J, with 18 bases in between. The CDR3 spans 16 residues. The CDR3 protein is CASSSYSGTVDYGYTF. CDR3 coding DNA: TGTGCCAGCAGCTCCTATTCCGGGACTGTTGACTATGGCTACACCTTC.

The chain combines TRBV5-5 with TRBJ2-5; 9 positions match TRBD1. The germline V gene encodes CDR1 SGHKS and CDR2 YYEKEE (reference sequence). The CDR3 is made up of 15 amino acids. The V gene end was trimmed by 2 bases and the J gene end by 6 bases; junction bases not matched to a gene: 8. The CDR3 nucleotides read TGTGCCAGCAGCTTCGCCGGGACAGGGCTACAGACCCAGTACTTC. Its translation: CASSFAGTGLQTQYF.

The V call is TRBV4-2, the J call TRBJ2-7; D is perhaps TRBD1 (6 bases). This CDR3 comprises 18 residues. The V gene's germline CDR1 is LGHNA and CDR2 YNFKEQ. The V end was cut by 1 base, the J end by 3 bases, with 22 bases between. The CDR3 DNA reads as TGTGCCAGCAGCCAAGTTACCCTGGACCGGGGACACCGCTACGAGCAGTACTTC. It specifies CASSQVTLDRGHRYEQYF.

The CDR3 is CASMSLGGSYEQYF. The CDR3 coding sequence is TGCGCCAGCATGAGCTTAGGGGGGTCTTACGAGCAGTACTTC. The chain recombines TRBV10-2 with TRBJ2-7, with D perhaps given as TRBD1 or TRBD2 (6 bases each). This CDR3 has 14 residues. The germline V gene encodes CDR1 WSHSY and CDR2 SAAADI. V lost 7 bases, J lost 4 bases, and 17 bases lay in between.

The chain links TRBV6-6 to TRBJ2-5; weak D call: TRBD1 (6 bases). CDR1 and CDR2 (germline): MNHNY, SVGAGI (reference sequence). V shed 5 bases and J shed 4 bases, with 14 bases lying between them. The CDR3 is 14 residues long. Here the CDR3 DNA reads TGTGCCAGCAGTCAATACAGGGTTGGAGAGACCCAGTACTTC. This sequence encodes CASSQYRVGETQYF.